This TCR beta chain was sequenced in a study of cytomegalovirus exposure and HLA in healthy donors. Study-level points and caveats: A missense DCLRE1C variant was associated with V- and J-gene trimming of TCR beta chains in a later analysis, and an independent cohort replicated the association.

PCR primers comprised 60 Vbeta and 13 Jbeta primers. The data were produced by immunoSEQ multiplex PCR, yet TCRdb's version contains in-frame clones alone and is incomplete. The sample includes about 130,000 clones, 77% of them seen just once. Details on this clone: Its antigen is currently unknown.

The CDR3 spans 16 residues. In germline, CDR1 is SQVTM, CDR2 ANQGSEA. V dropped 4 bases and J dropped 2 bases, with 19 bases sitting between them. Donors were nominally healthy when sampled, though unrecorded immune exposures were likely. The receptor's source is a male donor in good health and CMV-seropositive. The chain has TRBV29-1 and TRBJ2-3; D is unresolved. The sample was PBMCs. CDR3 protein: CSVVKNSLSSTDTQYF. As DNA, the CDR3 is TGCAGCGTTGTCAAAAACAGTCTCTCTTCCACAGATACGCAGTATTTT.